Below, 17 T cell receptor beta chains from the same sample are listed, as sequenced in a study of response to subunit inactivated influenza vaccine. TCRdb used MiXCR to reprocess the RT-PCR reads, holding one entry per CDR3 protein. Among 650,000 to 800,000 distinct CDR3 sequences listed, about 18% were seen once. This material consisted of PBMCs from blood, taken roughly 5 days after vaccination. The origin of the receptors is a man in his fifties who received an inactivated influenza vaccine.

This clonotype has ten or more counts. This chain links TRBV4-1 with TRBJ2-7; D uncertain. The germline gives CDR1 MGHRA, CDR2 YSYEKL. The CDR3 runs 15 residues. V shed 0 bases and J shed 3 bases, with 12 bases lying between them. The CDR3 DNA sequence: TGCGCCAGCAGCCAAGACCGGTATACTGGCTACGAGCAGTACTTC. Protein sequence: CASSQDRYTGYEQYF.

The V gene is TRBV6-1, the J gene TRBJ1-6, with a possible D match to TRBD1 (5 bases). Germline V gives CDR1 MNHNS, CDR2 SASEGT. The CDR3 contains 15 residues. The V end lost 5 bases, the J end lost 7 bases, and 15 bases lay between the germline ends. The CDR3 spells CASSTSGTRNSPLHF. DNA of the CDR3: TGTGCCAGCAGTACCTCCGGGACGCGGAATTCACCCCTCCACTTT.

J is TRBJ2-6 and V is TRBV20-1; 11 nucleotides line up with TRBD1. V trimming: 6 bases; J trimming: 0 bases; junction bases outside the gene matches: 4. Germline lookup yields CDR1 DFQATT and CDR2 SNEGSKA (reference sequence). The CDR3 covers 16 residues. DNA of the CDR3: TGCAGTGCCCCCGGGACAGGGGGCTCTGGGGCCAACGTCCTGACTTTC. Translation: CSAPGTGGSGANVLTF.

This clonotype was observed a few times. The chain employs TRBV5-1 and TRBJ1-1; a weak D match, TRBD1 (6 bases). This CDR3 has 15 residues. Looked up from germline, CDR1 is SGHRS and CDR2 is YFSETQ. V was pared by 4 bases and J by 0 bases, with 13 bases between. As DNA, the CDR3 is TGCGCCAGCAGCGAACAGGGACCGTTGAACACTGAAGCTTTCTTT. Its translation: CASSEQGPLNTEAFF.

This clonotype was seen many times. The chain combines TRBV29-1 with TRBJ1-2, with D unresolved. Trimming cost V 5 bases and J 4 bases, with 11 bases left between them. Germline lookup yields CDR1 SQVTM and CDR2 ANQGSEA. The CDR3 extends over 12 amino acids. CDR3 in amino acids: CSVFGAGYGYTF. The CDR3 DNA is TGCAGCGTTTTTGGCGCTGGCTATGGCTACACCTTC. The variable domain in full, with the rest retrieved from reference TRBV29-1 and TRBJ1-2, is SAVISQKPSRDICQRGTSLTIQCQVDSQVTMMFWYRQQPGQSLTLIATANQGSEATYESGFVIDKFPISRPNLTFSTLTVSNMSPEDSSIYLCSVFGAGYGYTFGSGTRLTVV.

CDR3 DNA sequence: TGTGCCAGCAGCCAAGGCCTGGCAGGGGGAGCAGAAATCTCCCGTCCCTCCTACGAGCAGTACTTC. Amino acids: CASSQGLAGGAEISRPSYEQYF. The V gene is TRBV3-1, the J gene TRBJ2-7, with 7 bases matching TRBD1. CDR1 and CDR2 (germline): LGHDT, YNNKEL (reference sequence). CDR3 length: 22 amino acids. V lost 1 base, J lost 0 bases, and 24 bases stayed unmatched.

The chain's CDR3 is CASSQEGYRTDTQYF. As DNA, the CDR3 is TGCGCCAGCAGCCAAGAGGGGTATCGCACAGATACGCAGTATTTT. This chain links TRBV4-3 with TRBJ2-3; D ambiguous. Germline V lookup: CDR1 LGHNA, CDR2 YSLEER. The CDR3 covers 15 residues. V shed 0 bases and J shed 1 base, with 8 bases lying between them.

V is TRBV7-2 and J is TRBJ2-3; 10 bases fit TRBD2. The CDR3 length is 17 residues. Per the germline V gene, CDR1 is SGHTA and CDR2 is FQGNSA. The ends lost 4 bases at V and 2 bases at J; junction bases unmatched: 9. CDR3 amino acids: CASSSRAGGRATDTQYF. The CDR3 DNA reads TGTGCCAGCAGCTCCCGAGCGGGGGGGCGGGCCACAGATACGCAGTATTTT.

This chain connects TRBV18 to TRBJ2-4; 7 bases agree with TRBD1. Germline V gene lookup returns CDR1 KGHSH and CDR2 LQKENI. The CDR3 length is 16 residues. With V trimmed by 3 bases and J by 2 bases, 7 bases remained unmatched. The CDR3 DNA reads TGTGCCAGCTCACCCAGGCAGGGACAGTCCAAAAACATTCAGTACTTC. This encodes CASSPRQGQSKNIQYF.

This clonotype was recorded a few times. The chain couples TRBV20-1 to TRBJ2-3; D call uncertain. Germline assignment: CDR1 DFQATT and CDR2 SNEGSKA (reference sequence). The CDR3 runs 13 residues. Trimming took off 4 bases at V and 0 bases at J, with 8 bases between the two ends. The CDR3 DNA reads TGCAGTGCTATCAGCAGAAGCACAGATACGCAGTATTTT. Its translation is CSAISRSTDTQYF.

In the case of this clonotype: It is unclear where the CDR3 begins or ends on the DNA, so no DNA is shown, and the CDR3 is as TCRdb lists it. The J gene is TRBJ2-1, the V gene TRBV12-3 or TRBV12-4; TRBD2, as called in the table, went unchecked against the DNA. The CDR3 has 15 amino acids, counting both end residues. CDR3 residues: CTSVGGRIPYNEQFF.

This clonotype was observed a handful of times. The V and J genes are TRBV7-2 and TRBJ2-5, with 9 bases that match TRBD2. Germline CDR1 reads SGHTA; CDR2 reads FQGNSA. The ends lost 2 bases at V and 4 bases at J; junction bases unmatched: 5. The CDR3 totals 15 residues. The CDR3 DNA reads as TGTGCCAGCAGCTTACAGCGGGAGGACGCAGAGACCCAGTACTTC. This gives the protein CASSLQREDAETQYF.

The chain links TRBV21-1 to TRBJ1-4; the table names TRBD1, a call not compared with the DNA. TRBV21-1 is reported as a pseudogene. CDR3 length: 15 amino acids. The CDR3: CASSKARVRDEKLFF. DNA for the CDR3: TGTGCCAGCAGCAAAGCCCGGGTACGAGATGAAAAACTGTTTTTT.

The genes are TRBV5-1 and TRBJ2-5; 12 positions match TRBD1. This CDR3 is built from 18 residues. CDR1 and CDR2 (germline): SGHRS, YFSETQ. Trimming took 0 bases from V and 3 from J; bases not matched to a gene: 9. The CDR3 sequence: CASSLGARDRGPKETQYF. The CDR3, as DNA: TGCGCCAGCAGCTTGGGGGCACGGGACAGGGGGCCGAAAGAGACCCAGTACTTC.

The chain carries TRBV7-3 and TRBJ2-1; possibly TRBD1 or TRBD2 for D (5 bases each). With 4 bases removed from V and 0 bases from J, the gap between germline ends came to 13 bases. The germline gives CDR1 SGHTA, CDR2 FQGTGA. The CDR3 is 16 residues long. The CDR3 protein is CASSSTGTVSYNEQFF. CDR3 DNA sequence: TGTGCCAGCAGCTCAACCGGGACGGTCTCCTACAATGAGCAGTTCTTC. The full variable domain, with the rest looked up from reference TRBV7-3 and TRBJ2-1, is GAGVSQTPSNKVTEKGKYVELRCDPISGHTALYWYRQSLGQGPEFLIYFQGTGAADDSGLPNDRFFAVRPEGSVSTLKIQRTERGDSAVYLCASSSTGTVSYNEQFFGPGTRLTVL.

This clonotype was seen only a few times. The chain uses TRBV20-1 and TRBJ2-7; 9 bases align to TRBD2. The V gene's germline CDR1 is DFQATT and CDR2 SNEGSKA (reference sequence). This CDR3 is built from 14 residues. The trim removed 2 bases at V and 0 bases at J, leaving 2 bases unmatched. The CDR3 DNA reads as TGCAGTGCTAGATCGGGACTAGCCTCCTACGAGCAGTACTTC. This sequence encodes CSARSGLASYEQYF.

This clonotype was detected a few times. The V gene is TRBV29-1, the J gene TRBJ2-3; D not resolved. V was clipped by 5 bases and J by 3 bases, with 12 bases between them. This CDR3 comprises 13 residues. The germline V gene encodes CDR1 SQVTM and CDR2 ANQGSEA. The CDR3 loop reads CSVSQGLTDTQYF. CDR3 bases: TGCAGCGTTTCCCAAGGCCTTACAGATACGCAGTATTTT.